The 23 T cell receptor beta chains below all came from one sample that was sequenced in a study of Ad26.COV2.S vaccination and SARS-CoV-2 variants. The table came from immunoSEQ multiplex PCR; TCRdb's copy has only in-frame clones and leaves some out. The table records around 320,000 clones, 85% of them present only once. Documented treatment: 15 to 20 received Ad26.COV2.S at low or high dose, single or two shots; a few received placebo; per-sample allocation not given. At day 63 after the first vaccine or placebo injection, samples were drawn. The material sequenced was peripheral blood, taken in a trial of Ad26.COV2.S vaccine versus placebo. All receptors derive from a person aged 18 to 59 who received the Ad26.COV2.S COVID-19 vaccine or a placebo.

This chain joins TRBV5-8 and TRBJ2-3; 10 bases are a match to TRBD2. The V segment lost 1 base and the J segment 3 bases; nucleotides outside the gene matches: 11. The CDR3 loop spans 18 amino acids. CDR1 and CDR2 from the germline V gene are SGHTS and YDEGEE. The CDR3 DNA follows: TGTGCCAGCAGCTTGTGGCTAGCGGGGGCCCCCGGGACAGATACGCAGTATTTT. This encodes CASSLWLAGAPGTDTQYF.

The V call is TRBV12-5, the J call TRBJ2-1; 9 bases match TRBD1. Losses at the gene ends were 5 bases for V and 9 bases for J; bases not matched to a gene: 14. Germline CDR1 is LGHNT and CDR2 is FRNRAP. The CDR3 loop spans 16 amino acids. CDR3 DNA sequence: TGTGCTAGTGGTCTAGGACAGGGGCTAGGTAGTGGTGAGCAGTTCTTC. It codes for CASGLGQGLGSGEQFF.

The chain has TRBV7-9 and TRBJ2-7; D unclear. The CDR3 is made up of 12 amino acids. V lost 4 bases, J lost 2 bases, and 6 bases lay in between. CDR1 and CDR2 from the germline V gene are SEHNR and FQNEAQ (reference sequence). This chain's CDR3 is CASSSPTYEQYF. CDR3 in DNA: TGTGCCAGCAGCTCGCCGACCTACGAGCAGTACTTC.

V usage is TRBV6-5 and J usage is TRBJ1-1, with D hard to call. V lost 2 bases, J lost 3 bases, and 4 bases lay in between. The CDR3 extends over 12 amino acids. The germline gives CDR1 MNHEY, CDR2 SVGAGI. CDR3 residues: CASSYGDTEAFF. CDR3 coding DNA: TGTGCCAGCAGTTACGGGGACACTGAAGCTTTCTTT.

The chain is built from TRBV11-2 and TRBJ2-3; 7 positions match TRBD1. J lost 2 bases, V lost 3 bases, and 11 bases had no gene match. The CDR3 spans 17 residues. Germline lookup yields CDR1 SGHAT and CDR2 FQNNGV. The CDR3 spells CASSFSHRGPITDTQYF. For the CDR3, the DNA is TGTGCCAGCAGCTTTAGCCACAGGGGCCCAATCACAGATACGCAGTATTTT.

The chain employs TRBV12-3 or TRBV12-4 and TRBJ1-2; 8 positions agree with TRBD1. Germline trimming cut 5 bases from V and 7 bases from J; bases unmatched to any gene: 6. The CDR3 is 13 amino acids. The DNA for the CDR3 is TGTGCCAGCAGTCAGGACAGGGTAGGTGGCTACACCTTC. This codes for CASSQDRVGGYTF.

The chain employs TRBV29-1 and TRBJ1-2; 9 nucleotides agree with TRBD1. The CDR3 runs 14 residues. Germline V lookup: CDR1 SQVTM, CDR2 ANQGSEA. Losses at the gene ends were 2 bases for V and 8 bases for J; bases not matched to a gene: 9. The chain's CDR3 is CSVEPGQGMWGYTF. CDR3 sequence (DNA): TGCAGCGTTGAACCAGGACAGGGGATGTGGGGCTACACCTTC.

The sample holds one count of this clone. The chain carries TRBV7-9 and TRBJ1-3; D is ambiguous. CDR1 is SEHNR and CDR2 is FQNEAQ in the germline V gene (reference sequence). The CDR3 extends over 16 amino acids. V was shortened by 3 bases and J by 4 bases, with 16 bases between the two germline ends. The CDR3, as DNA: TGTGCCAGCAGCTTGGCTGTGGGGTCGGCCGGAAACACCATATATTTT. The encoded protein is CASSLAVGSAGNTIYF.

The V call is TRBV5-1, the J call TRBJ1-1, with D possibly TRBD1 on 6 matching bases. This CDR3 region has 15 residues. Between the trimmed V and J ends, which lost 3 bases and 5 bases, there was a span of 17 bases. CDR1 is SGHRS, CDR2 YFSETQ, per germline. Written as DNA, the CDR3 is TGCGCCAGCAGCTCATCACAGGGTTGGAGGACTGAAGCTTTCTTT. Translation gives CASSSSQGWRTEAFF.

The chain employs TRBV5-4 and TRBJ1-2; the match to TRBD1 covers 7 bases. The CDR3 spans 16 residues. The germline gives CDR1 SGHNT, CDR2 YYREEE (reference sequence). The junction had 10 bases not matched to a gene; V was cut back by 3 bases and J by 2 bases. DNA for the CDR3: TGTGCCAGCAGCTCAGGATTGGGACAGCGAAACTATGGCTACACCTTC. This sequence encodes CASSSGLGQRNYGYTF.

This chain connects TRBV7-9 to TRBJ2-5; a possible D gene is TRBD2 (6 bases). Trimming took 5 bases from V and 5 from J, leaving 15 bases between them. Germline V gene data show CDR1 as SEHNR and CDR2 as FQNEAQ (reference sequence). There are 14 residues in the CDR3. CDR3 loop: CASSRNPGRETQYF. The CDR3 region has the DNA TGTGCCAGCAGCCGCAATCCGGGGAGGGAGACCCAGTACTTC. Together with reference TRBV7-9 and TRBJ2-5, the CDR3 gives the full variable domain: DTGVSQNPRHKITKRGQNVTFRCDPISEHNRLYWYRQTLGQGPEFLTYFQNEAQLEKSRLLSDRFSAERPKGSFSTLEIQRTEQGDSAMYLCASSRNPGRETQYFGPGTRLLVL.

CDR3 loop: CASSFRSRNSESYEQYF. The CDR3 DNA reads TGTGCCAGCAGCTTCCGCTCCAGGAATTCGGAGTCCTACGAGCAGTACTTC. The chain combines TRBV21-1 with TRBJ2-7. TRBV21-1 is shown as a pseudogene. The CDR3 is 17 amino acids.

This clone is a singleton in its sample. The J gene is TRBJ1-1, the V gene TRBV6-5, with D hard to call. Germline V gene lookup returns CDR1 MNHEY and CDR2 SVGAGI. The ends were cut back, 6 bases at V and 0 bases at J, with 11 bases in the middle. The CDR3 has 14 residues. The CDR3 DNA reads TGTGCCAGCAGCCGAACTAGCCTGAACACTGAAGCTTTCTTT. It is translated as CASSRTSLNTEAFF.

In DNA form, the CDR3 reads TGTGCCAGTAGTCCGCGCCCAGGTGGGGTGCGCACTGAAGCTTTCTTT. Amino acid sequence: CASSPRPGGVRTEAFF. V is TRBV19 and J is TRBJ1-1, with D uncertain. The CDR3 sequence is 16 residues long. The germline gives CDR1 LNHDA, CDR2 SQIVND (reference sequence). The V gene lost 5 bases and the J gene lost 4 bases, with 20 bases spanning the gap.

The chain carries TRBV12-3 or TRBV12-4 and TRBJ2-2; D gene ambiguous. This CDR3 is 13 amino acids long. V lost 4 bases, J lost 5 bases, and 8 bases lay in between. The CDR3 spells CASSSTRTGELFF. The CDR3 DNA reads as TGTGCCAGCAGTTCCACACGTACCGGGGAGCTGTTTTTT.

The CDR3 DNA is TGTGCCACCGACATGGGGCAACAGGGTAGCACAGATACGCAGTATTTT. Residues: CATDMGQQGSTDTQYF. The chain employs TRBV28 and TRBJ2-3; D might be TRBD1 (6 bases). Germline CDR1 and CDR2: MDHEN and SYDVKM. V shed 10 bases and J shed 0 bases, with 20 bases lying between them. The CDR3 has 16 residues.

The CDR3 region is CASKRGAGETQYF. CDR3 coding DNA: TGTGCCAGCAAACGGGGGGCCGGGGAGACCCAGTACTTC. The chain couples TRBV2 to TRBJ2-5; TRBD2 is a possible D gene (7 bases). Between the trimmed V and J ends, which lost 7 bases and 5 bases, there was a span of 14 bases. The CDR3 covers 13 residues. Germline CDR1 and CDR2: SNHLY and FYNNEI.

The gene calls are TRBV24-1 and TRBJ1-2; TRBD1 agrees at 7 bases. This CDR3 is built from 18 residues. Trimming cost V 4 bases and J 6 bases; bases outside gene matches: 19. Germline V gene lookup returns CDR1 KGHDR and CDR2 SFDVKD. The CDR3 DNA reads TGTGCCACCAGTGACCCCTCAGGGGGAGATATACTGATTCATGGCTACACCTTC. The encoded protein is CATSDPSGGDILIHGYTF.

This clone was picked up one time. The chain combines TRBV27 with TRBJ2-2; perhaps TRBD1 as D (6 bases). This CDR3 has 16 amino acids. V dropped 4 bases and J dropped 4 bases, with 16 bases sitting between them. Germline loops: CDR1 MNHEY, CDR2 SMNVEV (reference sequence). The CDR3 loop is CASSSPGALGTGELFF. The CDR3 DNA reads as TGTGCCAGCAGTTCCCCAGGGGCCCTCGGCACCGGGGAGCTGTTTTTT.

V usage is TRBV2 and J usage is TRBJ1-2; D is perhaps TRBD1 (6 bases). This CDR3 spans 14 amino acids. The germline V gene has CDR1 SNHLY and CDR2 FYNNEI. V gave up 6 bases and J gave up 6 bases, with 17 bases separating them. The CDR3 sequence is CASRVENREDGYTF. In nucleotides, the CDR3 is TGTGCCAGCAGGGTAGAAAACAGGGAGGATGGCTACACCTTC.

A single count supports this clone. The J gene is TRBJ2-6, the V gene TRBV28, with D unresolved. Per germline, CDR1 MDHEN and CDR2 SYDVKM. This CDR3 is built from 13 residues. Trimming took off 10 bases at V and 0 bases at J, with 7 bases between the two ends. Written as DNA, the CDR3 is TGTGCCACAGATTACTCTGGGGCCAACGTCCTGACTTTC. Translating gives CATDYSGANVLTF.

V is TRBV9 and J is TRBJ2-7; 7 bases agree with TRBD1. V was clipped by 2 bases and J by 7 bases; unmatched bases: 12. Germline V gene data show CDR1 as SGDLS and CDR2 as YYNGEE. The CDR3 extends over 15 amino acids. In DNA form, the CDR3 reads TGTGCCAGCAGCGTTACAGGGGTCCCCTCACTGGAGCAGTACTTC. This sequence encodes CASSVTGVPSLEQYF.

Notes on this clone: Additional DNA sequences in this sample encode the identical CDR3. The chain recombines TRBV9 with TRBJ2-1; TRBD1 matches 10 bases. The V segment lost 0 bases and the J segment 7 bases; nucleotides outside the gene matches: 4. Per the germline V gene, CDR1 is SGDLS and CDR2 is YYNGEE. The CDR3 runs to 15 residues. The CDR3 sequence: CASSVEGQGGNEQFF. The CDR3 coding sequence is TGTGCCAGCAGCGTAGAAGGACAGGGGGGGAATGAGCAGTTCTTC.